The present T cell receptor (beta chain) was sequenced within a study of CXCR3-negative and CXCR3-positive naive CD8 T cells. Through 5' RACE with UMI labels, the TRB cDNA libraries were prepared. Following a re-call of the 5' RACE reads, TCRdb has one entry per CDR3 protein and lacks DNA. The sample includes about 43,000 distinct CDR3 sequences. This CDR3 has 14 amino acids. Germline V lookup: CDR1 SNHLY, CDR2 FYNNEI. The clonotype originates from a human donor in good health. Some clones in this sample may be carry-over from other donors' samples. The chain uses TRBV2 and TRBJ2-1. Sequenced material: memory CD8+ T cells from blood. This CDR3 is CASSEGFLYNEQFF.